The clone carrying this TCR beta chain was found once. Its antigen is still unknown. It may be a read error: a sequence one base away is much more abundant. The data originate from a study of tumor and adjacent non-tumor tissue in lung cancer. At the level of the study: Histology: around twelve adenocarcinoma, a couple of squamous cell carcinoma, 1 small cell lung cancer.

Germline values: CDR1 MDHEN, CDR2 SYDVKM. This CDR3 has 14 amino acids. Broader study findings: TCR diversity was significantly greater in tumor than normal lung tissue. Shorter survival was associated with higher TCR diversity in tumors.

This sample's RNA came from whole unsorted tissue. The normal lung tissue was taken more than 3 cm from the tumor edge. A modified ARM-PCR protocol with three rounds of nested PCR amplified TCRbeta. In TCRdb, the multiplex PCR reads were re-called with MiXCR into one record per CDR3 protein. Of tens of thousands of distinct CDR3 sequences listed, nearly 70% are singletons. The genes are TRBV28 and TRBJ2-7, with a tentative D call TRBD2 (5 bases). This clonotype originated in a woman in her 50s with non-small cell lung cancer. Material: distant non-tumor lung tissue. CDR3 in amino acids: CDSSWARAAYEQYF. The DNA for the CDR3 is TGTGACAGCAGCTGGGCGAGGGCAGCCTACGAGCAGTACTTC.